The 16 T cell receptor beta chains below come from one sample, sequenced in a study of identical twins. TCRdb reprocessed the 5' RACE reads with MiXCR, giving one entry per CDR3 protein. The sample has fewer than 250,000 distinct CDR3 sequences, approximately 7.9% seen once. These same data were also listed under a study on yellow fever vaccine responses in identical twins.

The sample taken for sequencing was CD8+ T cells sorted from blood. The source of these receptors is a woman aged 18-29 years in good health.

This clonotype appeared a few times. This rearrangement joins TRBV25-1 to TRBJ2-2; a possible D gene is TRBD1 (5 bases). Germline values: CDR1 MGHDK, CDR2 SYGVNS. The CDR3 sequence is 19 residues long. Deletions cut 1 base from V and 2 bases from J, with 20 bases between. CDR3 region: CASSEFGQPGNRNTGELFF. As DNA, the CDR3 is TGTGCCAGCAGTGAATTTGGACAACCTGGAAACAGAAACACCGGGGAGCTGTTTTTT.

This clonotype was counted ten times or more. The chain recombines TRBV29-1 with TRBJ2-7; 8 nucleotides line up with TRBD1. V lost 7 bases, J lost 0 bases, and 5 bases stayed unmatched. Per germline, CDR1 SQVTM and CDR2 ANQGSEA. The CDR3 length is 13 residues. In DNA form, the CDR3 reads TGCAGCGCCGCAGGGGGCATCTCCTACGAGCAGTACTTC. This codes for CSAAGGISYEQYF.

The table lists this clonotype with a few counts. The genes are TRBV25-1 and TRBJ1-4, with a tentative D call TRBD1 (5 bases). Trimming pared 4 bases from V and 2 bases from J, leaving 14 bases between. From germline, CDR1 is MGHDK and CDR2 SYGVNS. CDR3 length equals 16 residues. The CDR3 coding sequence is TGTGCCAGCAGTGTCCTAAGGGGCGAGACTAATGAAAAACTGTTTTTT. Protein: CASSVLRGETNEKLFF. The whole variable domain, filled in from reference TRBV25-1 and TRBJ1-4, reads EADIYQTPRYLVIGTGKKITLECSQTMGHDKMYWYQQDPGMELHLIHYSYGVNSTEKGDLSSESTVSRIRTEHFPLTLESARPSHTSQYLCASSVLRGETNEKLFFGSGTQLSVL.

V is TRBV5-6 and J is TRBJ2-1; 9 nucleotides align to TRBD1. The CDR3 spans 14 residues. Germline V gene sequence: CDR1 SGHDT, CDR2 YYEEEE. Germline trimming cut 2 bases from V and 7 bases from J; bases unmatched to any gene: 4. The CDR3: CASSLQGAQNEQFF. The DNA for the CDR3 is TGTGCCAGCAGCTTACAGGGGGCGCAAAATGAGCAGTTCTTC.

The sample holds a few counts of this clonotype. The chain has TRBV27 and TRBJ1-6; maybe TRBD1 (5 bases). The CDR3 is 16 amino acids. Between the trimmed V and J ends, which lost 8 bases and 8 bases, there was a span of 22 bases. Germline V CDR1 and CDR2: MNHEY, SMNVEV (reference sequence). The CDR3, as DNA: TGTGCCAGCGGGAGAGGGGTAGGATGGCCCTATTCACCCCTCCACTTT. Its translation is CASGRGVGWPYSPLHF.

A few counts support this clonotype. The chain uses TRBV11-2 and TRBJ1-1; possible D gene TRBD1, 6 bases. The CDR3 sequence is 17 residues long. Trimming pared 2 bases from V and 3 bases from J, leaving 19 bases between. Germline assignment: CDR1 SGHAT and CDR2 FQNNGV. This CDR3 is CASSLRGEGGLDTEAFF. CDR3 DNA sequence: TGTGCCAGCAGCTTAAGGGGGGAGGGCGGTTTGGACACTGAAGCTTTCTTT. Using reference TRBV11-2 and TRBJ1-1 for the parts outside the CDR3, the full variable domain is EAGVAQSPRYKIIEKRQSVAFWCNPISGHATLYWYQQILGQGPKLLIQFQNNGVVDDSQLPKDRFSAERLKGVDSTLKIQPAKLEDSAVYLCASSLRGEGGLDTEAFFGQGTRLTVV.

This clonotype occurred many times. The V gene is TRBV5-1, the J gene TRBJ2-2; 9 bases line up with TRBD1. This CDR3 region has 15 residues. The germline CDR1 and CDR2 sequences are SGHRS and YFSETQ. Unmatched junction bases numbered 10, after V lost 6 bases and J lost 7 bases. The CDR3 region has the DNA TGCGCCAGCACTAGATGGACAGGGGACGGCGGGGAGCTGTTTTTT. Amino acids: CASTRWTGDGGELFF.

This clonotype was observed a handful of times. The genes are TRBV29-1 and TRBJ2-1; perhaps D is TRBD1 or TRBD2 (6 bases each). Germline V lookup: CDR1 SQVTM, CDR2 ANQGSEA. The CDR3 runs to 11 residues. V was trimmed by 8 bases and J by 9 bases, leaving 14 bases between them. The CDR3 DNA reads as TGCAGCTCGGGAGAGGGGGGTGAGCAGTTCTTC. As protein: CSSGEGGEQFF.

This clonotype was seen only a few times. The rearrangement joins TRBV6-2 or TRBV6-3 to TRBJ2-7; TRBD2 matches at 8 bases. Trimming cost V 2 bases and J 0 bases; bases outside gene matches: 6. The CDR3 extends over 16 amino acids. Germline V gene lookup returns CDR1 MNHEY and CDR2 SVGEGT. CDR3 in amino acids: CASSYRVAGSSYEQYV. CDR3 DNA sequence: TGTGCCAGCAGTTACAGGGTAGCGGGGAGCTCCTACGAGCAGTACGTC.

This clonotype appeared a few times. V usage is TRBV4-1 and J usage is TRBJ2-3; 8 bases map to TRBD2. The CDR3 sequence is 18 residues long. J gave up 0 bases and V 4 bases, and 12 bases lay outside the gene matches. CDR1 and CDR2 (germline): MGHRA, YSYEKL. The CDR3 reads CASSPPGNSGTSTDTQYF. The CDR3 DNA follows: TGCGCCAGCAGCCCCCCGGGGAATAGCGGGACTAGCACAGATACGCAGTATTTT.

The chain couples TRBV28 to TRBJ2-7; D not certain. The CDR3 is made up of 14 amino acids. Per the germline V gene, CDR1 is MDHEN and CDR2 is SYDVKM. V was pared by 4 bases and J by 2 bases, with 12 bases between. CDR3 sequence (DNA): TGTGCCAGCAGTTCCAAGTGGCCTCCCTACGAGCAGTACGTC. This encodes CASSSKWPPYEQYV.

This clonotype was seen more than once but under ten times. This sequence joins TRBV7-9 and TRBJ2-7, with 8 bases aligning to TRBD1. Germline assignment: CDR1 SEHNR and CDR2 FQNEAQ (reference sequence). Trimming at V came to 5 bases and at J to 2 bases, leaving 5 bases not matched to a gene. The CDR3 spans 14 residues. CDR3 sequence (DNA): TGTGCCAGCAGCCTCCCGACAGGGGCCTACGAGCAGTACTTC. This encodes CASSLPTGAYEQYF.

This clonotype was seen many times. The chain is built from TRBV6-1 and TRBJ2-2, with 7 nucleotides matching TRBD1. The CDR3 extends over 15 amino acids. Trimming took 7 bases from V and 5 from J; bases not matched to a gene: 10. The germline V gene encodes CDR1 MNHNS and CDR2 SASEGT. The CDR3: CASTPTGDKTGELFF. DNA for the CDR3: TGTGCCAGCACCCCTACAGGGGATAAGACCGGGGAGCTGTTTTTT.

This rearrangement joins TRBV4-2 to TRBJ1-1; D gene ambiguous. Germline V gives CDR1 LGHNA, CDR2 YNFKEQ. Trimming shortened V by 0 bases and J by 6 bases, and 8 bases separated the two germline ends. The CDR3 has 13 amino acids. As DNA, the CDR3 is TGTGCCAGCAGCCAAGAAGCCAGGTCTGAAGCTTTCTTT. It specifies CASSQEARSEAFF.

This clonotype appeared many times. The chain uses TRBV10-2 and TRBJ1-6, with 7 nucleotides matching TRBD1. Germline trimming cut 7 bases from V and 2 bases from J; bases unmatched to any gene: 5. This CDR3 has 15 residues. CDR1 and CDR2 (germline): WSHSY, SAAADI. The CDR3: CASTDRPTYNSPLHF. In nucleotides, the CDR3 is TGCGCCAGCACGGACAGGCCGACCTATAATTCACCCCTCCACTTT.

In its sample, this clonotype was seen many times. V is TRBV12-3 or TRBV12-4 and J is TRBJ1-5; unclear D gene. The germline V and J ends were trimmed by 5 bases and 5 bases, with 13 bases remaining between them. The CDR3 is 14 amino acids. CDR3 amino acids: CASSPDRNYQPQHF. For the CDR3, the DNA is TGTGCCAGCAGTCCCGACCGGAACTATCAGCCCCAGCATTTT.